This TCR beta chain was recorded in a study of a mutant IDH1 vaccine in newly diagnosed glioma. Study background: Following radiotherapy alone, or alongside temozolomide cycles, vaccination was started after an interval of 4-6 weeks. Among treated patients, about 62% were male and around 38% female, and mean age was 40.4 years. Patients got radiotherapy, temozolomide, or both beforehand, and most got both.

The time point: week 47, end of study. Vaccinated patients received 300 ug of mutant IDH1 20-mer peptide per dose, with topical imiquimod. Eight vaccinations were given in weeks 1, 3, 5, 7, 11, 15, 19 and 23. Profiling relied on immunoSEQ multiplex PCR, and the TCRdb table lists in-frame clones only, not all of them. The sample records roughly 86,000 clones, about 81% being singletons. Regarding this clone: Its target is unknown.

V shed 0 bases and J shed 3 bases, with 14 bases lying between them. CDR1 is SGHDT, CDR2 YYEEEE, per germline. The CDR3 covers 16 residues. This clonotype was sampled from a man aged 40-49 years with glioma. The source was PBMCs, collected from a glioma patient whose treatment included an IDH1 peptide vaccine. The chain couples TRBV5-6 to TRBJ2-3, with D possibly matching TRBD1 (5 bases). CDR3 DNA: TGTGCCAGCAGCTTGGGGTTTGACAGTGTAACAGATACGCAGTATTTT. Its protein product is CASSLGFDSVTDTQYF.